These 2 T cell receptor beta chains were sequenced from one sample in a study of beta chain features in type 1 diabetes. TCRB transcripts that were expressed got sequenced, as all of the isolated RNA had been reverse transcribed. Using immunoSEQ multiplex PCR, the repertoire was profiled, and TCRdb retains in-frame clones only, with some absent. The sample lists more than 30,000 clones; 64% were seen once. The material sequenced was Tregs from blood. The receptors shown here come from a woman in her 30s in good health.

CDR3 amino acids: CASSGGLAAGEDGELFF. CDR3 bases: TGCGCCAGCAGCGGGGGACTAGCGGCCGGAGAGGACGGGGAGCTGTTTTTT. The gene calls are TRBV5-1 and TRBJ2-2; 11 bases align to TRBD2. Germline lookup yields CDR1 SGHRS and CDR2 YFSETQ. Trimming at V came to 4 bases and at J to 7 bases, leaving 12 bases not matched to a gene. The CDR3 covers 17 residues.

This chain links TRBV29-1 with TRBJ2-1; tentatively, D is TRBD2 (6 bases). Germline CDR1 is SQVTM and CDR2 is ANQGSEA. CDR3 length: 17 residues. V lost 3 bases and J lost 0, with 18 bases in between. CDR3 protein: CSVDSVDYQISYNEQFF. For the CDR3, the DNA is TGCAGCGTTGATTCTGTGGACTATCAAATCTCCTACAATGAGCAGTTCTTC.